The clone carrying this TCR beta chain was recorded once. Its antigen is undetermined. V was pared by 4 bases and J by 4 bases, with 2 bases of the junction left unmatched. Germline V lookup: CDR1 GTSNPN, CDR2 SVGIG (reference sequence). The CDR3 is made up of 13 amino acids. This record belongs to a study of cytomegalovirus exposure and HLA in healthy donors. Donors showed nominal health when sampled, although they likely had unrecorded immune exposures. Study-wide findings and caveats: Researchers left out some V segments, among them TRBV6-2 and TRBV6-3, as indistinguishable. Sequencing likely produced, as an artifact, a cluster of highly shared sequence variants. Per published accounts, TCR beta sequences correctly predicted the HLA-A and HLA-B alleles of most subjects.

Primers included in the PCR were 60 Vbeta and 13 Jbeta primers. Produced via immunoSEQ multiplex PCR; TCRdb's table is partial and in-frame only. The sample has 190,000 or so clones, 82% seen once; the top ten hold approximately 6.5%. This clonotype was obtained from a woman between 45 and 65 years old in good health and CMV-seropositive. Sample: PBMCs. This chain joins TRBV30 and TRBJ2-7, with 12 bases that match TRBD1. CDR3 DNA: TGTGCCTGGAAGGGACAGGGGGCTTACGAGCAGTACTTC. Protein sequence: CAWKGQGAYEQYF.